A selection of T cell receptor beta chains follows, all from one sample in a study of shared clonotypes between healthy human individuals. Here immunoSEQ multiplex PCR was the method, and the copy in TCRdb shows in-frame clones only, minus some. The sample records about 2.2 million clones, 80% to 95% being singletons. The source material was naive CD8+ T cells from PBMCs. These receptors were collected from a man aged 18 to 35 in good health. Some clones in this sample may be carry-over from other donors' samples. CDR3s include the opening cysteine and the closing phenylalanine or tryptophan. Fields, in order: D gene, CDR3 length, J gene, V gene, clone size, CDR3 protein, CDR3 DNA. The D gene is left open where the match is weak. Clone size, where shown, is once, few, many, or a class for clones that have expanded.

D gene: TRBD1
CDR3 length: 15
J gene: TRBJ2-5
V gene: TRBV7-6
clone size: -
CDR3 protein: CASSIPGQGRETQYF
CDR3 DNA: TGTGCCAGCAGCATACCGGGACAGGGAAGGGAGACCCAGTACTTC

D gene: TRBD1
CDR3 length: 13
J gene: TRBJ1-1
V gene: TRBV7-9
clone size: -
CDR3 protein: CASSYGQGAAAFF
CDR3 DNA: TGTGCCAGCAGCTACGGACAGGGGGCTGCGGCTTTCTTT

D gene: TRBD1
CDR3 length: 16
J gene: TRBJ2-7
V gene: TRBV6-5
clone size: -
CDR3 protein: CASSYSLGQTSYEQYF
CDR3 DNA: TGTGCCAGCAGTTACTCCTTGGGACAGACCTCCTACGAGCAGTACTTC

D gene: -
CDR3 length: 12
J gene: TRBJ2-7
V gene: TRBV27
clone size: -
CDR3 protein: CASSSGYYEQYF
CDR3 DNA: TGTGCCAGCAGTTCGGGCTACTACGAGCAGTACTTC

D gene: TRBD1
CDR3 length: 15
J gene: TRBJ2-1
V gene: TRBV29-1
clone size: -
CDR3 protein: CSVRGWDRENNEQFF
CDR3 DNA: TGCAGCGTACGGGGTTGGGACAGGGAAAACAATGAGCAGTTCTTC

D gene: TRBD1
CDR3 length: 15
J gene: TRBJ1-1
V gene: TRBV30
clone size: -
CDR3 protein: CAWSIRDSEPTEAFF
CDR3 DNA: TGTGCCTGGAGTATCCGGGACAGTGAACCTACTGAAGCTTTCTTT

D gene: -
CDR3 length: 15
J gene: TRBJ2-5
V gene: TRBV11-2
clone size: -
CDR3 protein: CASSLRQSGAETQYF
CDR3 DNA: TGTGCCAGCAGCTTACGTCAGTCAGGGGCAGAGACCCAGTACTTC

D gene: -
CDR3 length: 16
J gene: TRBJ2-7
V gene: TRBV27
clone size: -
CDR3 protein: CASSPMPPGSIYEQYF
CDR3 DNA: TGTGCCAGCAGTCCAATGCCGCCGGGATCAATCTACGAGCAGTACTTC

D gene: TRBD1
CDR3 length: 18
J gene: TRBJ1-2
V gene: TRBV9
clone size: -
CDR3 protein: CASSSAGTGEIFSYGYTF
CDR3 DNA: TGTGCCAGCAGCTCGGCCGGGACAGGGGAAATTTTTTCCTATGGCTACACCTTC

D gene: -
CDR3 length: 14
J gene: TRBJ2-7
V gene: TRBV5-8
clone size: many
CDR3 protein: CASSQIGDSYEQYF
CDR3 DNA: TGTGCCAGCAGCCAGATCGGGGATAGTTACGAGCAGTACTTC

D gene: TRBD2
CDR3 length: 14
J gene: TRBJ2-1
V gene: TRBV4-1
clone size: once
CDR3 protein: CASRIPGGPNEQFF
CDR3 DNA: TGCGCCAGCAGGATCCCGGGAGGGCCTAATGAGCAGTTCTTC

D gene: -
CDR3 length: 14
J gene: TRBJ2-7
V gene: TRBV27
clone size: -
CDR3 protein: CASSYGRGSYEQYF
CDR3 DNA: TGTGCCAGCAGTTACGGCAGGGGCTCCTACGAGCAGTACTTC

D gene: -
CDR3 length: 13
J gene: TRBJ2-1
V gene: TRBV9
clone size: few
CDR3 protein: CASSWTHGTEQFF
CDR3 DNA: TGTGCCAGCAGCTGGACCCACGGAACCGAACAGTTCTTC

D gene: TRBD1
CDR3 length: 15
J gene: TRBJ1-3
V gene: TRBV29-1
clone size: -
CDR3 protein: CSVDIPGQAGNTIYF
CDR3 DNA: TGCAGCGTTGATATACCCGGACAGGCTGGAAACACCATATATTTT

D gene: -
CDR3 length: 15
J gene: TRBJ2-7
V gene: TRBV27
clone size: -
CDR3 protein: CASSARVGGGNEQYF
CDR3 DNA: TGTGCCAGCAGTGCCCGGGTAGGGGGCGGGAACGAGCAGTACTTC

D gene: -
CDR3 length: 13
J gene: TRBJ2-1
V gene: TRBV2
clone size: once
CDR3 protein: CASSYYSGDEQFF
CDR3 DNA: TGTGCCAGCAGTTACTATAGTGGAGATGAGCAGTTCTTC

D gene: TRBD1
CDR3 length: 15
J gene: TRBJ2-7
V gene: TRBV4-3
clone size: -
CDR3 protein: CASSQGTGVIYEQYF
CDR3 DNA: TGCGCCAGCAGCCAAGGGACAGGGGTGATCTACGAGCAGTACTTC

D gene: -
CDR3 length: 15
J gene: TRBJ2-1
V gene: TRBV11-3
clone size: -
CDR3 protein: CASSVTGEAVGEQFF
CDR3 DNA: TGTGCCAGCAGCGTTACAGGGGAGGCCGTAGGTGAGCAGTTCTTC

D gene: -
CDR3 length: 14
J gene: TRBJ1-6
V gene: TRBV5-6
clone size: -
CDR3 protein: CASSPGVRGSPLHF
CDR3 DNA: TGTGCCAGCAGCCCTGGGGTGCGGGGATCACCCCTCCACTTT